This section outlines one T cell receptor beta chain sequence together with its context. This entry comes from a study of blood T cell repertoires in COVID-19. Sequencing was performed with immunoSEQ multiplex PCR; in TCRdb, only in-frame clones are kept and a portion is missing. The sample lists 200,000 to 300,000 clones; about 89% were seen once. The source material was peripheral blood. The TCR was taken from a man in his forties or fifties who had recovered from COVID-19.

The CDR3 is CASSPTGSTDTQYF. The CDR3 bases are TGTGCCAGCAGCCCGACAGGAAGCACAGATACGCAGTATTTT. The genes are TRBV4-2 and TRBJ2-3; D perhaps matches TRBD1 (6 bases). V shed 4 bases and J shed 0 bases, with 8 bases lying between them. Germline lookup yields CDR1 LGHNA and CDR2 YNFKEQ. CDR3 length equals 14 residues.